Sequencing of this TCR beta chain was carried out in a study of shared clonotypes between healthy human individuals. Study-level findings and limits: Even with large depth, rarefaction showed that sorted-subset sequencing was incomplete. Naive subsets, compared against memory subsets, generally had larger estimated richness values. Non-shared clonotypes had lower generation probabilities than those shared by all four donors.

Naive CD8 cells lacked CD45RO and underwent positive selection for CCR7, leaving out terminally differentiated effector memory CD45RA+ cells. Germline CDR1 is MNHEY and CDR2 is SMNVEV (reference sequence). Trimming removed 6 bases from V and 5 bases from J; junction bases left unmatched: 7. CDR3 length: 14 amino acids. Comment on this clone: The target antigen is unknown.

Generated by immunoSEQ multiplex PCR, the TCRdb table keeps only in-frame clones and is missing some. The table lists around 1.9 million clones, about 93% of them singletons, with more than 1.5% in the top ten. This receptor was taken from a man aged 18-30 years in good health. Some clones in this sample may be carry-over from other donors' samples. Sequenced material: naive CD8+ T cells from PBMCs. The V gene is TRBV27, the J gene TRBJ1-1, with 9 bases fitting TRBD1. The CDR3 here is CASSLTGGFTEAFF. The CDR3 DNA reads as TGTGCCAGCAGCCTGACAGGGGGGTTTACTGAAGCTTTCTTT.